The 31 T cell receptor beta chains listed next were all sequenced from one sample in a study of blood T cell repertoires in COVID-19. Only in-frame clones appear in the TCRdb table, and some are missing; sequencing was by immunoSEQ multiplex PCR. The sample has some 320,000 clones, around 89% seen once. The sequencing sample was made of peripheral blood. These receptors were taken from a woman aged 30 to 39 who had recovered from COVID-19.

As to this clone: Possible read error: a much larger clone is one base away. The J gene is TRBJ1-1, the V gene TRBV6-5; D possibly corresponds to TRBD1 (6 bases). CDR1 and CDR2 from the germline V gene are MNHEY and SVGAGI. CDR3 length: 14 amino acids. The germline V and J ends were trimmed by 6 bases and 0 bases, with 11 bases remaining between them. Here the CDR3 DNA reads TGTGCCAGCAGCTTGGACAGAATGAACACTGAAGCTTTCTTT. It encodes CASSLDRMNTEAFF.

The V and J genes are TRBV29-1 and TRBJ1-2, with TRBD1 as a possible D gene (6 bases). The CDR3 loop spans 11 amino acids. V shed 6 bases and J shed 8 bases, with 13 bases lying between them. Germline CDR1 SQVTM, CDR2 ANQGSEA. This CDR3 reads CSVAGGQGYTF. The CDR3 DNA is TGCAGCGTGGCCGGGGGGCAAGGCTACACCTTC.

This clone was counted once. The CDR3: CATSDHLVGGGEQFF. The CDR3 DNA sequence: TGTGCCACCAGTGACCACTTAGTTGGGGGGGGTGAGCAGTTCTTC. The chain is built from TRBV24-1 and TRBJ2-1, with TRBD2 identical over 7 bases. Trimming at V came to 4 bases and at J to 9 bases, leaving 11 bases not matched to a gene. The germline CDR1 and CDR2 sequences are KGHDR and SFDVKD. The CDR3 spans 15 residues.

V gene TRBV5-5 combines with J gene TRBJ2-5; 7 bases map to TRBD2. This CDR3 comprises 16 residues. V shed 3 bases and J 2 bases; nucleotides not matched to a gene: 10. Germline V gene sequence: CDR1 SGHKS, CDR2 YYEKEE (reference sequence). This chain's CDR3 is CASSWDPGLGQETQYF. CDR3 in DNA: TGTGCCAGCAGCTGGGATCCCGGACTAGGGCAAGAGACCCAGTACTTC.

The V gene is TRBV30, the J gene TRBJ1-2, with a weak D call TRBD1 (5 bases). This CDR3 contains 15 residues. The V gene lost 6 bases and the J gene lost 4 bases, with 21 bases spanning the gap. Germline V gene data show CDR1 as GTSNPN and CDR2 as SVGIG (reference sequence). The CDR3 is CACLGLRPLIYGYTF. The CDR3 DNA sequence: TGTGCCTGCCTGGGACTCAGACCTCTAATCTATGGCTACACCTTC.

The V gene is TRBV5-4, the J gene TRBJ2-5; D is unresolved. The germline V gene has CDR1 SGHNT and CDR2 YYREEE (reference sequence). V lost 0 bases and J 0 bases, leaving 3 bases between the germline ends. The CDR3 extends over 13 amino acids. The CDR3 sequence is CASSLAHQETQYF. The CDR3 DNA is TGTGCCAGCAGCTTGGCTCACCAAGAGACCCAGTACTTC.

This clone was seen once. In DNA, the CDR3 is TGTGCCAGCAGTCTTAGCGGGGGTGTTTACAATGAGCAGTTCTTC. This codes for CASSLSGGVYNEQFF. The chain employs TRBV27 and TRBJ2-1, with 9 bases fitting TRBD2. The CDR3 has 15 residues. Looked up from germline, CDR1 is MNHEY and CDR2 is SMNVEV (reference sequence). Germline trimming cut 5 bases from V and 4 bases from J; bases unmatched to any gene: 6.

The V gene is TRBV7-2, the J gene TRBJ2-5; 10 bases are a match to TRBD2. CDR3 length equals 15 residues. Looked up from germline, CDR1 is SGHTA and CDR2 is FQGNSA. The V gene end was trimmed by 3 bases and the J gene end by 2 bases; junction bases not matched to a gene: 3. The CDR3 DNA sequence: TGTGCCAGCAGCTTCCAAGCGGGGGGGCAAGAGACCCAGTACTTC. Protein sequence: CASSFQAGGQETQYF.

The gene calls are TRBV18 and TRBJ2-5; the D gene is possibly TRBD2 (5 bases). V was shortened by 5 bases and J by 4 bases, with 20 bases between the two germline ends. Germline lookup yields CDR1 KGHSH and CDR2 LQKENI. CDR3 size: 16 residues. The CDR3 spells CASSVGEGAQGETQYF. The CDR3 DNA sequence: TGTGCCAGCTCAGTCGGGGAAGGTGCACAAGGAGAGACCCAGTACTTC. The whole variable domain, filled in from reference TRBV18 and TRBJ2-5, reads NAGVMQNPRHLVRRRGQEARLRCSPMKGHSHVYWYRQLPEEGLKFMVYLQKENIIDESGMPKERFSAEFPKEGPSILRIQQVVRGDSAAYFCASSVGEGAQGETQYFGPGTRLLVL.

The V and J genes are TRBV6-6 and TRBJ2-1, with D possibly TRBD2 on 6 matching bases. This CDR3 has 15 residues. The V and J ends lost 8 bases and 7 bases respectively, with 21 bases between them. The germline V gene has CDR1 MNHNY and CDR2 SVGAGI (reference sequence). In DNA form, the CDR3 reads TGTGCCAGCGGAGTCGGGGGAAGTGGCGGGAATGAGCAGTTCTTC. This gives the protein CASGVGGSGGNEQFF.

The chain uses TRBV7-9 and TRBJ1-4; 7 bases fit TRBD1. CDR3 length equals 14 residues. CDR1 is SEHNR, CDR2 FQNEAQ, per germline (reference sequence). The V segment lost 5 bases and the J segment 10 bases; nucleotides outside the gene matches: 10. CDR3 in DNA: TGTGCCAGCAGCGCTGGGACAGCGGCAAGAAAACTGTTTTTT. Residues: CASSAGTAARKLFF.

The CDR3 nucleotides are TGTGCCAGCACGGACAGAGAAGAGACCCAGTACTTC. Translated, it gives CASTDREETQYF. The chain couples TRBV2 to TRBJ2-5; possibly TRBD1 for D (6 bases). Between the trimmed V and J ends, which lost 7 bases and 3 bases, there was a span of 9 bases. CDR3 size: 12 residues. Germline CDR1 is SNHLY and CDR2 is FYNNEI.

V and J are TRBV10-3 and TRBJ1-4; 9 nucleotides match TRBD1. Germline V gene lookup returns CDR1 ENHRY and CDR2 SYGVKD. This CDR3 comprises 14 residues. The ends lost 6 bases at V and 8 bases at J; junction bases unmatched: 7. The DNA for the CDR3 is TGTGCCATCAGCGGGACAGGGAGAGGAGAAAAACTGTTTTTT. Amino acids: CAISGTGRGEKLFF.

The chain joins TRBV2 to TRBJ1-4; weak D call: TRBD1 (6 bases). The germline V gene has CDR1 SNHLY and CDR2 FYNNEI. The CDR3 spans 14 residues. The V and J ends lost 7 bases and 6 bases respectively, with 15 bases between them. In DNA form, the CDR3 reads TGTGCCAGCAATACAGGGAATGTCGATGAAAAACTGTTTTTT. This codes for CASNTGNVDEKLFF.

V and J are TRBV30 and TRBJ2-2, with a possible D match to TRBD1 (5 bases). The germline V gene encodes CDR1 GTSNPN and CDR2 SVGIG (reference sequence). The CDR3 runs 14 residues. Trimming stripped 4 bases from V and 5 bases from J, with 14 bases between. The CDR3 sequence is CAWKGRVFTGELFF. The CDR3 DNA reads TGTGCCTGGAAGGGCAGGGTTTTTACCGGGGAGCTGTTTTTT.

The chain employs TRBV28 and TRBJ1-5; 9 bases are a match to TRBD1. The trim removed 2 bases at V and 3 bases at J, leaving 5 bases unmatched. Germline V gives CDR1 MDHEN, CDR2 SYDVKM. The CDR3 has 16 amino acids. CDR3 protein: CASSLIGTGYNQPQHF. As DNA, the CDR3 is TGTGCCAGCAGTTTAATCGGGACAGGGTACAATCAGCCCCAGCATTTT.

The gene calls are TRBV19 and TRBJ2-2; D is perhaps TRBD2 (6 bases). V lost 5 bases and J 7 bases, leaving 17 bases between the germline ends. The germline gives CDR1 LNHDA, CDR2 SQIVND (reference sequence). The CDR3 runs 15 residues. CDR3 in DNA: TGTGCCAGTAGTGTCCTACAGGAGGGCAGCGGGGAGCTGTTTTTT. It is translated as CASSVLQEGSGELFF.

This rearrangement joins TRBV2 to TRBJ1-3; D gene uncertain. Deletions cut 7 bases from V and 0 bases from J, with 10 bases between. The CDR3 sequence is 14 residues long. Per the germline V gene, CDR1 is SNHLY and CDR2 is FYNNEI. CDR3 sequence: CASKDQASGNTIYF. CDR3 DNA sequence: TGTGCCAGCAAAGACCAGGCCTCTGGAAACACCATATATTTT. The full variable domain, rest sourced from reference TRBV2 and TRBJ1-3, is EPEVTQTPSHQVTQMGQEVILRCVPISNHLYFYWYRQILGQKVEFLVSFYNNEISEKSEIFDDQFSVERPDGSNFTLKIRSTKLEDSAMYFCASKDQASGNTIYFGEGSWLTVV.

The rearrangement uses TRBV30 and TRBJ2-5, with D possibly being TRBD2 (6 bases). V was shortened by 0 bases and J by 2 bases, with 16 bases between the two germline ends. The CDR3 is 16 amino acids. Germline-derived CDR1 and CDR2 are GTSNPN and SVGIG (reference sequence). The CDR3 is CAWSVLFGGIQETQYF. DNA for the CDR3: TGTGCCTGGAGTGTGCTGTTCGGGGGAATTCAAGAGACCCAGTACTTC.

The chain joins TRBV19 to TRBJ2-1; D call uncertain. V was cut by 6 bases and J by 2 bases, with 14 bases left in between. In germline, CDR1 is LNHDA, CDR2 SQIVND (reference sequence). This CDR3 is built from 15 residues. CDR3 loop: CASSASGFAYNEQFF. The CDR3 coding sequence is TGTGCCAGTAGCGCCAGTGGCTTCGCCTACAATGAGCAGTTCTTC.

The genes are TRBV6-5 and TRBJ2-7; the match to TRBD1 covers 8 bases. Per the germline V gene, CDR1 is MNHEY and CDR2 is SVGAGI. The CDR3 spans 14 residues. Unmatched junction bases numbered 6, after V lost 7 bases and J lost 1 base. CDR3: CASTTGEISYEQYF. The CDR3 DNA follows: TGTGCCAGCACGACAGGGGAAATATCCTACGAGCAGTACTTC.

As concerns this clone: Mismatch with germline at one junction end may stem from a read error. This chain joins TRBV5-4 and TRBJ1-6; D remains unclear. Germline V gene sequence: CDR1 SGHNT, CDR2 YYREEE (reference sequence). This CDR3 is built from 15 residues. For the CDR3, the DNA is TGTGCCAGCAGTTTGGCGAGCTCCTATAATTCACCCCTCCACTTT. It translates to CASSLASSYNSPLHF.

V is TRBV2 and J is TRBJ1-4; unclear D gene. Trimming pared 2 bases from V and 10 bases from J, leaving 17 bases between. CDR3 length: 15 residues. Germline V lookup: CDR1 SNHLY, CDR2 FYNNEI. The DNA of the CDR3 is TGTGCCAGCAGTGAAAGGTCGGCAAGCGTTGGAAAACTGTTTTTT. Amino acids: CASSERSASVGKLFF. The variable domain in full, with the rest retrieved from reference TRBV2 and TRBJ1-4, is EPEVTQTPSHQVTQMGQEVILRCVPISNHLYFYWYRQILGQKVEFLVSFYNNEISEKSEIFDDQFSVERPDGSNFTLKIRSTKLEDSAMYFCASSERSASVGKLFFGSGTQLSVL.

The chain links TRBV9 to TRBJ1-2; tentatively, D is TRBD1 (6 bases). In germline, CDR1 is SGDLS, CDR2 YYNGEE. This CDR3 is built from 13 residues. V lost 3 bases to trimming and J lost 8 bases, with 14 bases between them. CDR3 sequence reads: CASSAITGFGYTF. The CDR3 DNA is TGTGCCAGCAGCGCCATAACAGGGTTCGGCTACACCTTC.

This clone was detected only once. In DNA, the CDR3 is TGTGCCAGCAGCCGGGTGGGACAAATCAATTCACCCCTCCACTTT. It specifies CASSRVGQINSPLHF. The chain recombines TRBV5-4 with TRBJ1-6, with D tentatively TRBD1 (6 bases). The CDR3 runs to 15 residues. Germline V gene sequence: CDR1 SGHNT, CDR2 YYREEE (reference sequence). V was pared by 4 bases and J by 7 bases, with 15 bases between.

This clone was detected only a few times. CDR3 residues: CASSQRAREGYNSPLHF. CDR3 nucleotides: TGCGCCAGCAGCCAAAGGGCCAGGGAAGGCTATAATTCACCCCTCCACTTT. The chain uses TRBV4-3 and TRBJ1-6; a weak D match, TRBD1 (5 bases). Germline V gene data show CDR1 as LGHNA and CDR2 as YSLEER. V was cut by 2 bases and J by 3 bases, with 14 bases left in between. The length of the CDR3 is 17 residues.

The chain is built from TRBV5-1 and TRBJ1-1; 9 bases are shared with TRBD1. Germline loops: CDR1 SGHRS, CDR2 YFSETQ. CDR3 length equals 18 residues. V lost 0 bases and J lost 4; bases outside the gene matches: 13. CDR3 residues: CASSLGLGTGTFRTEAFF. The CDR3 DNA sequence: TGCGCCAGCAGCTTGGGATTAGGGACAGGGACATTTCGCACTGAAGCTTTCTTT.

This chain joins TRBV7-9 and TRBJ1-1; 10 bases line up with TRBD1. The ends lost 1 base at V and 1 base at J; junction bases unmatched: 6. Germline V gene lookup returns CDR1 SEHNR and CDR2 FQNEAQ (reference sequence). The CDR3 covers 17 residues. The CDR3 sequence is CASSLGRDRGSNTEAFF. The CDR3 nucleotides read TGTGCCAGCAGCTTAGGACGGGACAGGGGCTCGAACACTGAAGCTTTCTTT.

The chain links TRBV5-8 to TRBJ2-3; 9 bases are shared with TRBD1. This CDR3 is built from 15 residues. The V and J ends lost 1 base and 4 bases, in that order; junction bases with no gene match: 4. CDR1 is SGHTS, CDR2 YDEGEE, per germline. CDR3 bases: TGTGCCAGCAGCTTGACAGGGGGCGGCGCAGATACGCAGTATTTT. This gives the protein CASSLTGGGADTQYF. Supplemented by reference TRBV5-8 and TRBJ2-3, the full variable domain reads EAGVTQSPTHLIKTRGQQATLRCSPISGHTSVYWYQQALGLGLQFLLWYDEGEERNRGNFPPRFSGRQFPNYSSELNVNALELEDSALYLCASSLTGGGADTQYFGPGTRLTVL.

This chain connects TRBV6-6 to TRBJ2-3, with 11 positions matching TRBD1. Germline lookup yields CDR1 MNHNY and CDR2 SVGAGI (reference sequence). This CDR3 spans 16 amino acids. J was trimmed by 4 bases and V by 7 bases; bases with no gene match: 10. CDR3 in amino acids: CASTPYRDRGSDTQYF. The CDR3 nucleotides read TGTGCCAGCACCCCATACCGGGACAGGGGGTCAGATACGCAGTATTTT.

This chain connects TRBV24-1 to TRBJ1-3; 8 bases are a match to TRBD1. Germline V CDR1 and CDR2: KGHDR, SFDVKD. The CDR3 runs to 15 residues. V trimming: 4 bases; J trimming: 1 base; junction bases outside the gene matches: 2. The CDR3 loop is CATSDGTGSGNTIYF. The CDR3 DNA reads TGTGCCACCAGTGACGGGACAGGTTCTGGAAACACCATATATTTT.